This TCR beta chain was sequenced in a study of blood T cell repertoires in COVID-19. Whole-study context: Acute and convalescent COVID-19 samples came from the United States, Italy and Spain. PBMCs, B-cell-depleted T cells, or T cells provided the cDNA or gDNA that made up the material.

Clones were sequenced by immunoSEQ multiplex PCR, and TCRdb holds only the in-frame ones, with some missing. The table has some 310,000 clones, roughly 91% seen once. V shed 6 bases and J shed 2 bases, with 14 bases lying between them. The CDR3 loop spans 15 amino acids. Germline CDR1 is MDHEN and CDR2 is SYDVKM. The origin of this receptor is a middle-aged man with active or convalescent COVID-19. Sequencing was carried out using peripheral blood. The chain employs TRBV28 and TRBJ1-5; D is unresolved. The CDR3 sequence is CASSLAQVGNQPQHF. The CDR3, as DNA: TGTGCCAGCAGCCTGGCCCAGGTAGGCAATCAGCCCCAGCATTTT.